A selection of T cell receptor beta chains follows, all from one sample in a study of technical replicates of blood from a few donors. Assay: immunoSEQ multiplex PCR; the TCRdb copy retains only in-frame clones and omits some. The data hold over 90,000 clones, with 95% observed a single time. Sequencing input: T cells isolated from PBMCs. These receptors were obtained from a human donor in good health. Both conserved end residues are part of each CDR3. A D gene is named only where the DNA matches it firmly. Expanded clones are given a class, and other clones once, few, many or no size at all.

size	D	J	V	DNA	CDR3
NA	NA	TRBJ1-5	TRBV4-2	TGTGCCAGCAGCCAAGAGACAGGTCATCAGCCCCAGCATTTT	CASSQETGHQPQHF
NA	TRBD1	TRBJ1-1	TRBV2	TGTGCCAGCAGTGATACTGGGACAGGGAGCACTGAAGCTTTCTTT	CASSDTGTGSTEAFF
NA	NA	TRBJ2-7	TRBV12-5	TGTGCTAGTGGTTCGGGGGTGAGGGACGAGCAGTACTTC	CASGSGVRDEQYF
NA	NA	TRBJ2-3	TRBV5-1	TGCGCCAGCAGCGGAAGAGGAGGAGATACGCAGTATTTT	CASSGRGGDTQYF
NA	TRBD1	TRBJ1-6	TRBV7-2	TGTGCCAGCAGCCGACAGGGACAGGGGAATTCACCCCTCCACTTT	CASSRQGQGNSPLHF
once	NA	TRBJ1-3	TRBV5-4	TGTGCCGACGGAGTTGGAAACACCATATATTTT	CADGVGNTIYF
NA	NA	TRBJ1-4	TRBV2	TGTGCCAGCAGTGAGGACAGATTTAATGAAAAACTGTTTTTT	CASSEDRFNEKLFF
NA	NA	TRBJ1-1	TRBV21-1	TGTGCCAGCAGCTGGGACAGGGGTGACACTGAAGCTTTCTTT	CASSWDRGDTEAFF
once	NA	TRBJ2-5	TRBV7-6	TGTGCCAGCAGCCAGAGTAGGGGGACCCTAGGGTACCAAGAGACCCAGTACTTC	CASSQSRGTLGYQETQYF
once	TRBD1	TRBJ1-5	TRBV27	TGTGCCAGCAGTTTACAGGGACAGCTACTCAACCGTCATCAGCCCCAGCATTTT	CASSLQGQLLNRHQPQHF
NA	NA	TRBJ2-7	TRBV27	TGTGCCAGCAGTTTTGGCTCTTTCTACGAGCAGTACTTC	CASSFGSFYEQYF
NA	NA	TRBJ2-7	TRBV7-9	TGTGCCAGCAGCCTGCGAGGGGACACCACTAAATCCTACGAGCAGTACTTC	CASSLRGDTTKSYEQYF
NA	TRBD1	TRBJ1-2	TRBV2	TGTGCCGGAGAAACCGGGACAGTCTATGGCTACACCTTC	CAGETGTVYGYTF
NA	TRBD1	TRBJ2-1	TRBV6-4	TGTGCCAGCAGTGACGGGACAGGGGGCGTCAATGAGCAGTTCTTC	CASSDGTGGVNEQFF
NA	TRBD1	TRBJ2-1	TRBV6-5	TGTGCCAGCAGGCTTCGGGACAGGGTTCGCAATGAGCAGTTCTTC	CASRLRDRVRNEQFF
NA	NA	TRBJ2-2	TRBV15	TGTGCCACCAGCAGAGAAATGAAGGGGCCGTACACCGGGGAGCTGTTTTTT	CATSREMKGPYTGELFF
NA	TRBD1	TRBJ1-5	TRBV19	TGTGCCAGTAGTATGACCCCGGGACAGGGTTTTGGCAATCAGCCCCAGCATTTT	CASSMTPGQGFGNQPQHF
NA	NA	TRBJ2-1	TRBV10-3	TGTGCCATCCGCAGGGGTCTGGACAATGAGCAGTTCTTC	CAIRRGLDNEQFF
NA	NA	TRBJ2-2	TRBV9	TGTGCCAGCAGCGTAGTACCAGCGCATACGAACACCGGGGAGCTGTTTTTT	CASSVVPAHTNTGELFF
NA	NA	TRBJ1-2	TRBV27	TGTGCCAGCAGTTTATCCTGGGCGTCGCTTGGCTACACCTTC	CASSLSWASLGYTF
NA	TRBD1	TRBJ2-1	TRBV13	TGTGCCAGCAGCGAGACAGGGACCGCCTACAATGAGCAGTTCTTC	CASSETGTAYNEQFF
NA	NA	TRBJ2-3	TRBV7-3	TGTGCCAGCAGCTTAATCGGCGGTGTCAGCACAGATACGCAGTATTTT	CASSLIGGVSTDTQYF
NA	TRBD2	TRBJ2-7	TRBV27	TGTGCCAGCAGTTTAAGCGGGGGCCAGCAGTACTTC	CASSLSGGQQYF
NA	TRBD2	TRBJ2-1	TRBV5-6	TGTGCCAGCAGCTCTAGTTGGCGGACTAGCGGCAATGAGCAGTTCTTC	CASSSSWRTSGNEQFF
NA	TRBD1	TRBJ1-2	TRBV27	TGTGCCAGCAGTACTCCTCTGACGGACAGGGCCTATGGCTACACCTTC	CASSTPLTDRAYGYTF
NA	NA	TRBJ1-1	TRBV7-7	TGTACCTTTTGTTGGGTTCGGGGCACTGAAGCTTTCTTT	CTFCWVRGTEAFF
NA	TRBD1	TRBJ1-1	TRBV7-9	TGTGCCAGCAGCTCTAACAGGGGGCAGAACACTGAAGCTTTCTTT	CASSSNRGQNTEAFF
NA	TRBD1	TRBJ2-1	TRBV19	TGTGCCACCAGGCCCGGACAGGAGAACAATGAGCAGTTCTTC	CATRPGQENNEQFF
NA	TRBD1	TRBJ2-1	TRBV30	TGTGCCTGGAAAAGACAGGGAAGCTACAATGAGCAGTTCTTC	CAWKRQGSYNEQFF
NA	TRBD1	TRBJ2-5	TRBV25-1	TGTGCCAGCAGTGATTGGGACAGGGGCTGGGAGACCCAGTACTTC	CASSDWDRGWETQYF
NA	TRBD2	TRBJ2-5	TRBV19	TGTGCCAGTAATTCGGCAGGGAGGGAGTGGGAGACCCAGTACTTC	CASNSAGREWETQYF
NA	TRBD1	TRBJ1-2	TRBV5-4	TGTGCCAGCAGCTTTATGCAGGGGGCTGGCTATGGCTACACCTTC	CASSFMQGAGYGYTF
NA	NA	TRBJ1-3	TRBV5-1	TGCGCCAGCAGCTTGAGCCCGCACAGGGCTGGAAACACCATATATTTT	CASSLSPHRAGNTIYF
NA	TRBD2	TRBJ2-3	TRBV7-8	TGTGCCAGCCGGCCCGCCGGACAAGCGGGGACAGATACGCAGTATTTT	CASRPAGQAGTDTQYF
NA	TRBD1	TRBJ2-1	TRBV19	TGTGCCAGTACCCAAACAGGGGATTGGGATGAGCAGTTCTTC	CASTQTGDWDEQFF
NA	TRBD2	TRBJ2-5	TRBV7-8	TGTGCCAGCAGCCCCCGGGGTCTAGCGGGCCGGGAGACCCAGTACTTC	CASSPRGLAGRETQYF
NA	TRBD1	TRBJ1-3	TRBV9	TGTGCCAGCAGCGTAGCTACCGCCGGGACAGGGTATAGAGGGACTGGAAACACCATATATTTT	CASSVATAGTGYRGTGNTIYF
once	NA	TRBJ1-2	TRBV11-3	TGTGCCAGCACCCTGGGGGCCACTGGCTACACCTTC	CASTLGATGYTF
NA	TRBD1	TRBJ1-2	TRBV10-3	TGTGCCATCAGTGAGCCGGACAGGGGTAGCTACACCTTC	CAISEPDRGSYTF
NA	TRBD1	TRBJ1-5	TRBV27	TGTGCCAGCGCCAGGACAGGGGGCGTCCAGCCCCAGCATTTT	CASARTGGVQPQHF
NA	NA	TRBJ2-3	TRBV4-1	TGCGCCAGCAGCCAAGATAGCGGCGGGCTCGGGTATCCAACAGATACGCAGTATTTT	CASSQDSGGLGYPTDTQYF
NA	NA	TRBJ1-3	TRBV9	TGTGCCAGCAGCCCGTTCGGGTCTGGAAACACCATATATTTT	CASSPFGSGNTIYF
NA	NA	TRBJ2-1	TRBV30	TGTGCCTGGAGTGTACCAAGCAACTTCAATGAGCAGTTCTTC	CAWSVPSNFNEQFF
NA	NA	TRBJ1-1	TRBV2	TGTGCCAGCAGCCGGACAGAAGCTTTCTTT	CASSRTEAFF
NA	TRBD1	TRBJ1-2	TRBV5-1	TGCGCCAGCAGCTCCGGGACAGGGGCGCATGGCTACACCTTC	CASSSGTGAHGYTF
NA	TRBD1	TRBJ2-5	TRBV6-1	TGTGCCAGCAGTGGCCGGGACAGGGCTAAAGAGACCCAGTACTTC	CASSGRDRAKETQYF
NA	NA	TRBJ1-1	TRBV19	TGTGCCAGTAGTATTAAGGGGGTTGAAGCTTTCTTT	CASSIKGVEAFF
NA	NA	TRBJ2-3	TRBV2	TGTGCCAGCTTCGGGTTGTCTAGCACAGATACGCAGTATTTT	CASFGLSSTDTQYF
NA	TRBD2	TRBJ2-1	TRBV6-6	TGTGCCAGCAACCGGGGGGGGTTGAATGAGCAGTTCTTC	CASNRGGLNEQFF
NA	NA	TRBJ2-1	TRBV27	TGTGCCACAGGCGTCCCTCACAATGAGCAGTTCTTC	CATGVPHNEQFF
once	NA	TRBJ1-4	TRBV5-5	TGTGCCAGCAGCTTCGCCCTACAGGGATCAGACGAAAAACTGTTTTTT	CASSFALQGSDEKLFF
NA	NA	TRBJ2-3	TRBV5-1	TGCGCCAGCAGCTTAAGCAACTCTCAAATGGATACGCAGTATTTT	CASSLSNSQMDTQYF
NA	TRBD2	TRBJ2-5	TRBV5-4	TGTGCCAGCAGCTACGAAGCGGGAGTCAGAGAGACCCAGTACTTC	CASSYEAGVRETQYF
NA	NA	TRBJ2-5	TRBV18	TGTGCCAGCTCACCAGTCCCGAGGGAGGAGACCCAGTACTTC	CASSPVPREETQYF
NA	TRBD2	TRBJ2-3	TRBV7-9	TGTGCCAGCAAAGGGAGGGACCCCCGGTGGTATTTT	CASKGRDPRWYF
NA	NA	TRBJ2-3	TRBV7-9	TGTGCCAGCAGCTTAGCGGCTCTGTACACAGATACGCAGTATTTT	CASSLAALYTDTQYF
NA	NA	TRBJ1-6	TRBV4-1	TGCGCCAGCAGCCAAGTGCCCAGGGATTCTTATAATTCACCCCTCCACTTT	CASSQVPRDSYNSPLHF
NA	NA	TRBJ2-3	TRBV10-3	TGTGCCATCAGTGAGTCTCTCCCCGCGTACACAGATACGCAGTATTTT	CAISESLPAYTDTQYF